This entry lists 22 T cell receptor beta chains sequenced from one sample in a study of blood T cells in healthy people across ages. Through a sample-barcoded 5' primer and a J-beta primer mix, a second PCR was run for roughly 6 to 12 cycles. TCRdb processed the 5' RACE reads anew with MiXCR; each CDR3 protein has one entry. Among 2 million or so distinct CDR3 sequences, around 48% were seen once, and the ten largest hold roughly 2.1%. The sequencing sample was made of blood. The receptor source for this set is a woman between 35 and 50 years old in good health.

The CDR3 DNA is TGCGCCAGCATGGACCGGAGCTCCTACAATGAGCAGTACTTC. Amino acids: CASMDRSSYNEQYF. The chain links TRBV10-2 to TRBJ2-5; D ambiguous. Germline CDR1 is WSHSY and CDR2 is SAAADI. V was pared by 7 bases and J by 11 bases, with 23 bases between. The CDR3 is 14 amino acids.

The DNA of the CDR3 is TGTGCCAGAGGCAGGGGAACCTACGAGCAGTACTTC. Its protein is CARGRGTYEQYF. The chain uses TRBV2 and TRBJ2-7; perhaps TRBD1 as D (6 bases). Germline CDR1 SNHLY, CDR2 FYNNEI. The ends were cut back, 9 bases at V and 2 bases at J, with 11 bases in the middle. CDR3 length equals 12 residues.

This chain links TRBV28 with TRBJ2-7; D gene unclear. The V and J ends lost 5 bases and 4 bases respectively, with 15 bases between them. The CDR3 has 14 amino acids. Germline lookup yields CDR1 MDHEN and CDR2 SYDVKM. The CDR3 spells CASSQKGIKYEQYF. In DNA, the CDR3 is TGTGCCAGCAGTCAAAAGGGTATTAAATACGAGCAGTACTTC.

This sequence joins TRBV12-3 or TRBV12-4 and TRBJ2-1, with 11 bases that match TRBD2. CDR3 length equals 14 residues. Trimming at V came to 6 bases and at J to 10 bases, leaving 8 bases not matched to a gene. The CDR3 region has the DNA TGTGCCAGCAGCCGTAGCGGGGGGGCACGCGAGCAGTTCTTC. Residues: CASSRSGGAREQFF.

This clonotype appeared a few times. V is TRBV27 and J is TRBJ1-2; 8 positions agree with TRBD1. V lost 5 bases to trimming and J lost 7 bases; unmatched junction nucleotides: 9. The V gene's germline CDR1 is MNHEY and CDR2 SMNVEV (reference sequence). The CDR3 consists of 14 residues. Written as DNA, the CDR3 is TGTGCCAGCAGTCCCGATGGACAGGGTTTTGGCTACACCTTC. This encodes CASSPDGQGFGYTF.

This chain links TRBV5-1 with TRBJ1-4; TRBD1 is a possible D gene (6 bases). This CDR3 comprises 16 residues. Looked up from germline, CDR1 is SGHRS and CDR2 is YFSETQ. Trimming removed 1 base from V and 3 bases from J, with 13 bases in between. Here the CDR3 reads CASSLLGGSANEKLFF. Written as DNA, the CDR3 is TGCGCCAGCAGCTTGTTGGGGGGCTCGGCTAATGAAAAACTGTTTTTT.

This clonotype was observed a few times. The chain joins TRBV12-3 or TRBV12-4 to TRBJ2-3; either TRBD1 or TRBD2 may supply D (5 bases each). The CDR3 consists of 14 residues. Trimming removed 5 bases from V and 9 bases from J, with 18 bases in between. CDR3 region: CASSPPGGGKTQYF. CDR3 coding DNA: TGTGCCAGCAGTCCCCCAGGTGGGGGTAAAACGCAGTATTTT.

This clonotype has just a few counts. This chain uses TRBV20-1 with TRBJ2-7; 13 bases map to TRBD2. This CDR3 contains 16 residues. Trimming took 6 bases from V and 0 from J; bases not matched to a gene: 8. CDR1 is DFQATT, CDR2 SNEGSKA, per germline (reference sequence). The CDR3 nucleotides read TGCAGTGCCCCACTAGCGGGGGGGCTAACCTCCTACGAGCAGTACTTC. Amino acids: CSAPLAGGLTSYEQYF.

The chain links TRBV20-1 to TRBJ2-4, with a tentative D call TRBD2 (5 bases). The CDR3 is 12 residues long. In germline, CDR1 is DFQATT, CDR2 SNEGSKA (reference sequence). The ends were cut back, 3 bases at V and 8 bases at J, with 11 bases in the middle. CDR3 sequence: CSASESGDIQYF. In DNA, the CDR3 is TGCAGTGCTAGCGAAAGCGGTGACATTCAGTACTTC.

The CDR3 region is CASSLLGSGGDTQYF. CDR3 sequence (DNA): TGTGCCAGCAGTTTATTGGGTAGCGGGGGGGATACGCAGTATTTT. V is TRBV27 and J is TRBJ2-3; 10 bases line up with TRBD2. This CDR3 spans 15 amino acids. The V gene end was trimmed by 1 base and the J gene end by 6 bases; junction bases not matched to a gene: 4. Germline V gives CDR1 MNHEY, CDR2 SMNVEV (reference sequence).

J is TRBJ2-5 and V is TRBV29-1, with 8 bases lining up with TRBD2. V lost 0 bases to trimming and J lost 5 bases; unmatched junction nucleotides: 8. This CDR3 region has 15 residues. In germline, CDR1 is SQVTM, CDR2 ANQGSEA. In DNA form, the CDR3 reads TGCAGCGTTGAAGACCCCAGGACTAGCCAGGAGACCCAGTACTTC. This gives the protein CSVEDPRTSQETQYF.

This chain connects TRBV11-2 to TRBJ2-1; no firm D call. Trimming shortened V by 5 bases and J by 8 bases, and 10 bases separated the two germline ends. Germline values: CDR1 SGHAT, CDR2 FQNNGV. This CDR3 has 12 residues. The CDR3 is CASSVSFYEQFF. The DNA for the CDR3 is TGTGCCAGCAGCGTATCGTTCTATGAGCAGTTCTTC. The variable domain in full, completed from reference TRBV11-2 and TRBJ2-1, reads EAGVAQSPRYKIIEKRQSVAFWCNPISGHATLYWYQQILGQGPKLLIQFQNNGVVDDSQLPKDRFSAERLKGVDSTLKIQPAKLEDSAVYLCASSVSFYEQFFGPGTRLTVL.

The rearrangement joins TRBV10-1 to TRBJ2-1, with 13 bases lining up with TRBD2. V gave up 3 bases and J gave up 5 bases; unmatched junction bases: 4. From germline, CDR1 is WNHNN and CDR2 SYGVQD (reference sequence). The CDR3 covers 16 residues. The CDR3 sequence is CASSDPLAGGDNEQFF. The CDR3 coding sequence is TGCGCCAGCAGTGACCCACTAGCGGGGGGGGACAATGAGCAGTTCTTC.

This clonotype was counted between two and nine times. The gene calls are TRBV7-9 and TRBJ2-7; 7 nucleotides agree with TRBD1. The V and J ends lost 4 bases and 0 bases, in that order; junction bases with no gene match: 6. Germline CDR1 SEHNR, CDR2 FQNEAQ (reference sequence). The CDR3 sequence is 15 residues long. CDR3 sequence (DNA): TGTGCCAGCAGCTACGCGCAGGGGGTCTCCTACGAGCAGTACTTC. This translates into CASSYAQGVSYEQYF. Supplemented by reference TRBV7-9 and TRBJ2-7, the full variable domain reads DTGVSQNPRHKITKRGQNVTFRCDPISEHNRLYWYRQTLGQGPEFLTYFQNEAQLEKSRLLSDRFSAERPKGSFSTLEIQRTEQGDSAMYLCASSYAQGVSYEQYFGPGTRLTVT.

CDR3 DNA sequence: TGTGCCAGCAGCGTAGGTGGGCGAAGCGCCTACAATGAGCAGTTCTTC. Its translation is CASSVGGRSAYNEQFF. The J gene is TRBJ2-1, the V gene TRBV9; D is uncertain. Germline V CDR1 and CDR2: SGDLS, YYNGEE. Trimming cost V 0 bases and J 2 bases, with 12 bases left between them. The CDR3 covers 16 residues. Full variable domain (outside the CDR3, taken from reference TRBV9 and TRBJ2-1): DSGVTQTPKHLITATGQRVTLRCSPRSGDLSVYWYQQSLDQGLQFLIQYYNGEERAKGNILERFSAQQFPDLHSELNLSSLELGDSALYFCASSVGGRSAYNEQFFGPGTRLTVL.

Remarks on this clonotype: Mismatch with germline at one junction end may stem from a read error. The rearrangement uses TRBV28 and TRBJ2-5; 7 bases are a match to TRBD1. Germline V CDR1 and CDR2: MDHEN, SYDVKM. The CDR3 contains 14 residues. CDR3 protein: CASSSRQGQGTQYF. In DNA form, the CDR3 reads TGTGCCAGCAGTTCGAGACAGGGCCAAGGGACCCAGTACTTC.

V is TRBV11-2 and J is TRBJ2-7; TRBD2 matches at 10 bases. The ends lost 1 base at V and 0 bases at J; junction bases unmatched: 6. Germline V gene lookup returns CDR1 SGHAT and CDR2 FQNNGV. The CDR3 has 17 residues. The CDR3 sequence: CASSLVISGGPSYEQYF. Here the CDR3 DNA reads TGTGCCAGCAGCTTAGTTATTAGCGGGGGGCCCTCCTACGAGCAGTACTTC.

This clonotype was picked up a small number of times. The rearrangement links TRBV11-3 to TRBJ2-7; D is uncertain. The DNA end is more similar to TRBJ2-5, so the J call may be wrong. Germline V gene data show CDR1 as SGHNT and CDR2 as YENEEA. The CDR3 runs 13 residues. CDR3 DNA sequence: TGTGCCAGCAGCTTCTCAGAAAAAGAGACCCAGTACTTC. Amino acid sequence: CASSFSEKETQYF.

The chain combines TRBV5-1 with TRBJ2-6; tentatively, D is TRBD1 (5 bases). The germline gives CDR1 SGHRS, CDR2 YFSETQ. Trimming removed 7 bases from V and 2 bases from J, with 10 bases in between. The CDR3 has 14 residues. This CDR3 reads CASGRQTGANVLTF. The CDR3 DNA reads as TGCGCCAGCGGCCGACAGACTGGGGCCAACGTCCTGACTTTC.

The CDR3 loop reads CSAQGGQTTYEQYF. The CDR3 DNA is TGCAGTGCTCAAGGGGGACAGACAACCTACGAGCAGTACTTC. J is TRBJ2-7 and V is TRBV20-1; 7 bases are a match to TRBD1. The J segment lost 2 bases and the V segment lost 5 bases, leaving 9 bases of the junction unmatched. The CDR3 runs 14 residues. Germline CDR1 DFQATT, CDR2 SNEGSKA (reference sequence).

Comments on this clonotype: One junction end disagrees with the germline gene, perhaps due to a read error. The gene calls are TRBV5-6 and TRBJ2-4; TRBD2 is a possible D gene (5 bases). The germline CDR1 and CDR2 sequences are SGHDT and YYEEEE. The CDR3 totals 14 residues. The CDR3 spells CVSSSGLAKNIQYF. In DNA form, the CDR3 reads TGTGTCAGCAGCTCTGGACTAGCCAAAAACATTCAGTACTTC.

The chain employs TRBV6-2 or TRBV6-3 and TRBJ2-2; the D is unclear. This CDR3 is 14 amino acids long. Germline CDR1 reads MNHEY; CDR2 reads SVGEGT. Trimming left V 5 bases short and J 4 bases short, with 11 bases between. The CDR3 loop reads CASSRHNPTGELFF. CDR3 DNA: TGTGCCAGCAGTCGTCATAACCCCACCGGGGAGCTGTTTTTT.